This TCR beta chain was sequenced for a study of blood T cell repertoires in COVID-19. Study-level background: PBMCs, B-cell-depleted T cells, or T cells provided the cDNA or gDNA that made up the material.

The CDR3 is 18 amino acids. Germline values: CDR1 SNHLY, CDR2 FYNNEI. Trimming removed 6 bases from V and 9 bases from J, with 27 bases in between. In the original processing: Reference gene primer amplification gave nucleated cell count estimates. The data were produced by immunoSEQ multiplex PCR, yet TCRdb's version contains in-frame clones alone and is incomplete. The V and J calls and clone size were taken over from that table, and D and trimming were inferred from the DNA. The sample consists of tens of thousands of clones, under 90% of them appearing once. The source of this sequence is a human donor in a cohort sampled during active COVID-19. The V call is TRBV2, the J call TRBJ1-6, with a tentative D call TRBD1 (6 bases). The material sequenced was peripheral blood. For the CDR3, the DNA is TGTGCCAGCAGCCTGTCTAGTATCGGGCAGGGGCTTTCTTCACCCCTCCACTTT. Its translation is CASSLSSIGQGLSSPLHF. Combining the CDR3 with reference TRBV2 and TRBJ1-6 gives the whole variable domain EPEVTQTPSHQVTQMGQEVILRCVPISNHLYFYWYRQILGQKVEFLVSFYNNEISEKSEIFDDQFSVERPDGSNFTLKIRSTKLEDSAMYFCASSLSSIGQGLSSPLHFGNGTRLTVT.